This passage covers 4 T cell receptor beta chains from one sample sequenced in a study of T cell repertoires in cytomegalovirus infection (dated by TCRdb to the late 2010s). This sample was sequenced with an Illumina HiSeq 1500. The raw public data were reprocessed by TCRdb itself: fastp quality trimming at Q25, MiXCR clonotype calling, in-frame beta chains only. Duplicate CDR3 protein sequences are folded into a single record with the most common DNA and genes. Counted in this sample were roughly 760,000 distinct CDR3 sequences; approximately 40% of them appeared once. The top ten constitute about 2.8% of the sample. Material: PBMCs. Receptors were obtained from a human donor in good health (CMV status not recorded). Some clones in this sample may be carry-over from other donors' samples.

The V call is TRBV6-2 or TRBV6-3, the J call TRBJ2-7, with TRBD2 matching over 14 bases. J lost 3 bases, V lost 6 bases, and 4 bases had no gene match. This CDR3 spans 15 amino acids. The V gene's germline CDR1 is MNHEY and CDR2 SVGEGT. The chain's CDR3 is CASSGTSGGFYEQYF. In nucleotides, the CDR3 is TGTGCCAGCAGCGGGACTAGCGGGGGATTCTACGAGCAGTACTTC.

The chain links TRBV10-2 to TRBJ2-5, with D perhaps TRBD2 (6 bases). CDR1 and CDR2 from the germline V gene are WSHSY and SAAADI. V shed 0 bases and J shed 7 bases, with 6 bases lying between them. The CDR3 contains 12 residues. This CDR3 is CASSESSGTQYF. The CDR3 DNA reads as TGCGCCAGCAGTGAGTCTAGCGGGACCCAGTACTTC.

In this sample, this clonotype turned up many times. The chain uses TRBV28 and TRBJ2-1; 16 nucleotides match TRBD2. J was trimmed by 9 bases and V by 7 bases; bases with no gene match: 6. The germline V gene encodes CDR1 MDHEN and CDR2 SYDVKM. CDR3 length: 15 amino acids. For the CDR3, the DNA is TGTGCCAGCACGACGGGACTAGCGGGAGGGAGTGAGCAGTTCTTC. Translating gives CASTTGLAGGSEQFF.

The chain is built from TRBV28 and TRBJ2-7; no clear D gene. This CDR3 contains 12 residues. Looked up from germline, CDR1 is MDHEN and CDR2 is SYDVKM. V dropped 2 bases and J dropped 8 bases, with 10 bases sitting between them. CDR3 bases: TGTGCCAGCAGTTTAACCGGATCCAAGCAGTACTTC. Its protein product is CASSLTGSKQYF.